One and the same sample provided the 6 T cell receptor beta chains below, sequenced in a study of T-cell memory formation after mild COVID-19. TCRdb recomputed calls from the 5' RACE reads with MiXCR, one row per CDR3 protein. This sample carries 300,000 to 350,000 distinct CDR3 sequences, less than 20% of them seen once, and the ten largest clones take roughly 21%. Sequenced input: PBMCs or a T cell subset sorted from them (not recorded which). These receptors all come from a man younger than 35 who had mild COVID-19 (a few samples of this study predate the infection). Cell type and time point are not known.

In its sample, this clonotype was seen a few times. V is TRBV18 and J is TRBJ2-1; no firm D call. The V end was cut by 1 base, the J end by 2 bases, with 9 bases between. CDR3 length: 15 amino acids. The germline V gene encodes CDR1 KGHSH and CDR2 LQKENI. Here the CDR3 reads CASSPQERTYNEQFF. In DNA form, the CDR3 reads TGTGCCAGCTCACCACAAGAAAGAACCTACAATGAGCAGTTCTTC.

This CDR3 is CASSLVRLADTQYF. CDR3 nucleotides: TGTGCCAGCAGCTTAGTACGGCTGGCAGATACGCAGTATTTT. The chain uses TRBV7-2 and TRBJ2-3; no firm D call. CDR1 is SGHTA, CDR2 FQGNSA, per germline. Trimming pared 1 base from V and 4 bases from J, leaving 9 bases between. The CDR3 extends over 14 amino acids.

This clonotype was observed many times. This chain links TRBV10-3 with TRBJ2-1; no clear D. The CDR3 is 14 amino acids. V dropped 6 bases and J dropped 3 bases, with 12 bases sitting between them. CDR1 and CDR2 (germline): ENHRY, SYGVKD. The DNA for the CDR3 is TGTGCCATCAGGGTGGCCATAGGCTACAATGAGCAGTTCTTC. Translation gives CAIRVAIGYNEQFF.

This clonotype was observed a few times. The chain couples TRBV9 to TRBJ2-1, with TRBD2 as a possible D gene (5 bases). V was pared by 3 bases and J by 5 bases, with 15 bases between. Germline values: CDR1 SGDLS, CDR2 YYNGEE. The CDR3 runs 15 residues. The CDR3 DNA sequence: TGTGCCAGCAGCGACCTAGCTAACTTCCACAATGAGCAGTTCTTC. Its translation is CASSDLANFHNEQFF.

This clonotype was picked up a small number of times. V usage is TRBV6-6 and J usage is TRBJ1-1; no reliable D call. Trimming left V 6 bases short and J 8 bases short, with 13 bases between. Germline V CDR1 and CDR2: MNHNY, SVGAGI (reference sequence). The CDR3 spans 12 residues. The CDR3 coding sequence is TGTGCCAGCAGCCACCCTCTGGCAGAAGCTTTCTTT. It yields the protein CASSHPLAEAFF.

This clonotype was detected a few times. The V call is TRBV6-5, the J call TRBJ2-5; 8 nucleotides line up with TRBD2. This CDR3 is built from 16 residues. The ends lost 2 bases at V and 2 bases at J; junction bases unmatched: 7. CDR1 is MNHEY and CDR2 is SVGAGI in the germline V gene. The CDR3 spells CASSYGRGVRQETQYF. The CDR3 bases are TGTGCCAGCAGTTACGGGCGGGGGGTACGGCAAGAGACCCAGTACTTC.